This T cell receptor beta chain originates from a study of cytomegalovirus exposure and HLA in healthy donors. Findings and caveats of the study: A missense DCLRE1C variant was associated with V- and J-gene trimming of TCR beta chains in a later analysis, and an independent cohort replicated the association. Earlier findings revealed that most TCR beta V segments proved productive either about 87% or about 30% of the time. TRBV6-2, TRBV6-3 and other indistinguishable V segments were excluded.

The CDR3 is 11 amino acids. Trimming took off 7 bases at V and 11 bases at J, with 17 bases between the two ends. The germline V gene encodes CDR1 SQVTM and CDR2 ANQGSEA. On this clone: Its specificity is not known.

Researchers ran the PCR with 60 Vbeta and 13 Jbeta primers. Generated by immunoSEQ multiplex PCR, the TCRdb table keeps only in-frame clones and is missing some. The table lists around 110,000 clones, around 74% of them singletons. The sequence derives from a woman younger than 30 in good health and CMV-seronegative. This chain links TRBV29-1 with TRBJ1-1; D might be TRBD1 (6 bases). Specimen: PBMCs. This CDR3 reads CSGQLDRNAFF. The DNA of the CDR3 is TGCAGCGGTCAACTTGACAGGAACGCTTTCTTT.